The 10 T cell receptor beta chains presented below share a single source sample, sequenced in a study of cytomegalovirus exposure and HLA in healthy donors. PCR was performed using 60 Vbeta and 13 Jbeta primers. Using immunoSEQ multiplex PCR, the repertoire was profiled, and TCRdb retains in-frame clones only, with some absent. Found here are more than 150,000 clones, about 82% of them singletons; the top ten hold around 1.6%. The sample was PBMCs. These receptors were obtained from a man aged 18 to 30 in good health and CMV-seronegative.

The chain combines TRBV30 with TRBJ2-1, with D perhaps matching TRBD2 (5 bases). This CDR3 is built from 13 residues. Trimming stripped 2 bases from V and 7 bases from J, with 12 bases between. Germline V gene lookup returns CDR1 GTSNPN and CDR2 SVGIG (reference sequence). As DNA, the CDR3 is TGTGCCTGGAGTAAGGACTCTGGGAATGAGCAGTTCTTC. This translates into CAWSKDSGNEQFF.

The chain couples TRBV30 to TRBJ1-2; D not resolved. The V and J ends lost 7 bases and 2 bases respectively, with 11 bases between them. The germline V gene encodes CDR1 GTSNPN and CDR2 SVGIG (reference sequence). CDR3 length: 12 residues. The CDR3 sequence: CAYRRGNYGYTF. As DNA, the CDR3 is TGTGCCTACCGGCGGGGAAACTATGGCTACACCTTC.

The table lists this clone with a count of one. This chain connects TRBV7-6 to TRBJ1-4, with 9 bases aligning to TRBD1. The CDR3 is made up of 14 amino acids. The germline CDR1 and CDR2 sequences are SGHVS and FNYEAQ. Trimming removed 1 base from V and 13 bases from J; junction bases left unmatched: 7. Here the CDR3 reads CASSLGQGVGRLFF. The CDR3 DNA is TGTGCCAGCAGCTTAGGACAGGGGGTAGGACGACTGTTTTTT.

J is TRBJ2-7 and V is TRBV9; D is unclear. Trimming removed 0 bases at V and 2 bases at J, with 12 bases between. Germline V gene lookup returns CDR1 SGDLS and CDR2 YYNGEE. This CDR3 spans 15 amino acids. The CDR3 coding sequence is TGTGCCAGCAGCGTAGCGGCAGGAAGGCCCTACGAGCAGTACTTC. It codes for CASSVAAGRPYEQYF. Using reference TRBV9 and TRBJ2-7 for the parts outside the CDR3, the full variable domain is DSGVTQTPKHLITATGQRVTLRCSPRSGDLSVYWYQQSLDQGLQFLIQYYNGEERAKGNILERFSAQQFPDLHSELNLSSLELGDSALYFCASSVAAGRPYEQYFGPGTRLTVT.

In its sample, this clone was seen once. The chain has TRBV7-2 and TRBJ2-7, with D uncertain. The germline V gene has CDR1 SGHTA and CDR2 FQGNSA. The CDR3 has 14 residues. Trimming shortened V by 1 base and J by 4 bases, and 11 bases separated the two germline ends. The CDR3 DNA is TGTGCCAGCAGCTTAGGGGCAGAAAAATACGAGCAGTACTTC. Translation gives CASSLGAEKYEQYF.

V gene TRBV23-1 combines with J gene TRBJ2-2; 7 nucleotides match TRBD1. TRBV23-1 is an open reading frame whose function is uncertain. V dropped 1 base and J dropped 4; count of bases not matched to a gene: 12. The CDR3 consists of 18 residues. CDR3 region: CASSQYETDRAGTGELFF. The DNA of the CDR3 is TGCGCCAGCAGTCAATATGAGACTGACAGGGCTGGCACCGGGGAGCTGTTTTTT.

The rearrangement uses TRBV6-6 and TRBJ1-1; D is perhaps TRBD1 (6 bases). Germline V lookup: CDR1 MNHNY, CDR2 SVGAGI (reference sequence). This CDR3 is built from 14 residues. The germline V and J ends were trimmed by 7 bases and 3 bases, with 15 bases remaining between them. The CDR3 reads CASNPRGSYTEAFF. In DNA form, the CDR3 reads TGTGCCAGCAATCCCAGGGGCAGCTACACTGAAGCTTTCTTT.

This CDR3 is CASSDGQGAREKLFF. For the CDR3, the DNA is TGTGCCAGTAGCGACGGACAGGGGGCCCGTGAAAAACTGTTTTTT. V gene TRBV19 combines with J gene TRBJ1-4; TRBD1 aligns across 11 bases. The CDR3 is 15 residues long. V shed 6 bases and J 7 bases; nucleotides not matched to a gene: 7. In germline, CDR1 is LNHDA, CDR2 SQIVND (reference sequence).

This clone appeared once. The CDR3 loop is CASSEPGSPRPGELFF. The CDR3 nucleotides read TGTGCCAGCAGTGAGCCGGGAAGTCCTAGACCCGGGGAGCTGTTTTTT. The chain carries TRBV28 and TRBJ2-2; D is possibly TRBD2 (5 bases). CDR3 size: 16 residues. The germline V gene has CDR1 MDHEN and CDR2 SYDVKM. Deletions cut 5 bases from V and 6 bases from J, with 19 bases between.

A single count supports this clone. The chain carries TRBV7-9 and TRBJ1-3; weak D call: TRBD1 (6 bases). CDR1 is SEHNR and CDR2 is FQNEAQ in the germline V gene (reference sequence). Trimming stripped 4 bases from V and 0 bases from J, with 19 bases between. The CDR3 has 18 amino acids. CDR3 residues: CASSSEQGPGSSGNTIYF. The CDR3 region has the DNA TGTGCCAGCAGCTCCGAGCAGGGGCCGGGCAGCTCTGGAAACACCATATATTTT.